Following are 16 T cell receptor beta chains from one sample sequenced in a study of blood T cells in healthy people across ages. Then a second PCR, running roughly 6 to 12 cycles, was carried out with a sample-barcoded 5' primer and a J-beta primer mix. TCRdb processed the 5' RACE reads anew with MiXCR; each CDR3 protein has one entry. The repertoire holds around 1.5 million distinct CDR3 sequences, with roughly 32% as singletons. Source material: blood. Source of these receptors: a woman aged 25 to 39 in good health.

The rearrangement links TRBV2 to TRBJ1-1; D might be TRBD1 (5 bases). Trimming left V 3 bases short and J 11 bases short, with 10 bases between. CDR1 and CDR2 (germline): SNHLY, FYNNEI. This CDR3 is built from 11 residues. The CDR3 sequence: CASSDRGAAFF. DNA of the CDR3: TGTGCCAGCAGTGACAGAGGGGCCGCTTTCTTT.

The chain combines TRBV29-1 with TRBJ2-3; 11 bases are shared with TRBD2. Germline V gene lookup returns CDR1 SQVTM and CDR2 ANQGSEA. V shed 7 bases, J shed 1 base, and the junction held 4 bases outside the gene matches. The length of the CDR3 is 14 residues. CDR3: CSGILAGGTDTQYF. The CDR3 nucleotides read TGCAGCGGAATACTAGCGGGGGGCACAGATACGCAGTATTTT.

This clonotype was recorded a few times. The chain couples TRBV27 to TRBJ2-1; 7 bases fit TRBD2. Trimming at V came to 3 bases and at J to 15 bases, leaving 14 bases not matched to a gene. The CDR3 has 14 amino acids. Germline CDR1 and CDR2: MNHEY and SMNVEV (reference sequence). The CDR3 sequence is CASSLLGEGRVTFF. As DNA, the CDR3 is TGTGCCAGCAGTTTGTTGGGGGAGGGTCGGGTTACGTTCTTC.

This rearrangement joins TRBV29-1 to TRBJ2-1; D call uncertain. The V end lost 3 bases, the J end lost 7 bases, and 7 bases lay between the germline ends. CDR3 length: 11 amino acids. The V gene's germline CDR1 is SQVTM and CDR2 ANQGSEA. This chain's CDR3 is CSVDPPNEQFF. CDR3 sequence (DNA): TGCAGCGTTGATCCCCCTAATGAGCAGTTCTTC.

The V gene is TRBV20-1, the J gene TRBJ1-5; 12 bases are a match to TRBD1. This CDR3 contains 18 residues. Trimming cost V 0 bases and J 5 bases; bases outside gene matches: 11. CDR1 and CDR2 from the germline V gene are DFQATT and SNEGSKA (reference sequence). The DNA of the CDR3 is TGCAGTGCTAGAGATTCCAAAACCGGGACAGGGGGCGATCAGCCCCAGCATTTT. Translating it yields CSARDSKTGTGGDQPQHF.

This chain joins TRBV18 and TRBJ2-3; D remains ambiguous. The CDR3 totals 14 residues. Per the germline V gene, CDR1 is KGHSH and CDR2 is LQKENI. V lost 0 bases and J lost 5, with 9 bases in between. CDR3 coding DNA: TGTGCCAGCTCACCACCGATATCGAGAGATACGCAGTATTTT. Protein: CASSPPISRDTQYF.

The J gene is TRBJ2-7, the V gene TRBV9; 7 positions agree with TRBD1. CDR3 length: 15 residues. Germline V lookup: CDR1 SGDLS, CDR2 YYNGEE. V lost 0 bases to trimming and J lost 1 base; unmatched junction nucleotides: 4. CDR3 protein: CASSVAQGDSYEQYF. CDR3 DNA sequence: TGTGCCAGCAGCGTAGCTCAGGGGGATTCCTACGAGCAGTACTTC.

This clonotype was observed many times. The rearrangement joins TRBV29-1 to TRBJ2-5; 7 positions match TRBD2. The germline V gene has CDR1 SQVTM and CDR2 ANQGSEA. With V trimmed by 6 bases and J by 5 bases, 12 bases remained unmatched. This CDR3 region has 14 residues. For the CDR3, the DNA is TGCAGCGTGGCCATGGGGGGGGAATGGGAGACCCAGTACTTC. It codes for CSVAMGGEWETQYF. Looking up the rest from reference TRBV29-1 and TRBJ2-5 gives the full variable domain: SAVISQKPSRDICQRGTSLTIQCQVDSQVTMMFWYRQQPGQSLTLIATANQGSEATYESGFVIDKFPISRPNLTFSTLTVSNMSPEDSSIYLCSVAMGGEWETQYFGPGTRLLVL.

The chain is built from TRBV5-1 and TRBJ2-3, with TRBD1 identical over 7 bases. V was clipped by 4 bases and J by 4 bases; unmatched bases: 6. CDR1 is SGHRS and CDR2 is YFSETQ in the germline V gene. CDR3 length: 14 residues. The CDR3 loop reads CASSPGQSPDTQYF. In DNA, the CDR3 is TGCGCCAGCAGCCCGGGACAGTCACCAGATACGCAGTATTTT.

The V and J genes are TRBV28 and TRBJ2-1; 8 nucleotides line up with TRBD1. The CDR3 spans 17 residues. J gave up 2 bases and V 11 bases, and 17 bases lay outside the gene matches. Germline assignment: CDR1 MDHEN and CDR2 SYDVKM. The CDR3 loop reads CACSLPHGQGPYNEQFF. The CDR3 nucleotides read TGTGCCTGTAGTTTACCCCACGGACAGGGTCCCTACAATGAGCAGTTCTTC.

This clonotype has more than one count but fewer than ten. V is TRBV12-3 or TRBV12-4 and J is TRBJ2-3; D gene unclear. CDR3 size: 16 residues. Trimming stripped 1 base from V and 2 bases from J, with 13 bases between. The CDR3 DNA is TGTGCCAGCAGTTTAGTCTCGAACAGTCCCACAGATACGCAGTATTTT. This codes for CASSLVSNSPTDTQYF.

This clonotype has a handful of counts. CDR3 in DNA: TGTGCCAGCAGCGTACAAAAGGGGCATCCATACAATGAGCAGTTCTTC. It encodes CASSVQKGHPYNEQFF. The chain carries TRBV9 and TRBJ2-1; possibly TRBD1 for D (5 bases). The V gene lost 1 base and the J gene lost 4 bases, with 15 bases spanning the gap. Germline-derived CDR1 and CDR2 are SGDLS and YYNGEE. The CDR3 has 16 amino acids.

The CDR3 spells CSAMGTRAEAFF. The CDR3 region has the DNA TGCAGTGCCATGGGGACCCGGGCTGAAGCTTTCTTT. The rearrangement links TRBV20-1 to TRBJ1-1, with D perhaps TRBD1 (5 bases). The CDR3 is 12 amino acids. In germline, CDR1 is DFQATT, CDR2 SNEGSKA (reference sequence). The V gene lost 6 bases and the J gene lost 6 bases, with 14 bases spanning the gap.

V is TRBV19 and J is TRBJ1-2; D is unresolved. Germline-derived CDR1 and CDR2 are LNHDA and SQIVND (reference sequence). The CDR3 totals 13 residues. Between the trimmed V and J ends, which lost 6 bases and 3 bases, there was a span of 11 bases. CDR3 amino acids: CASRLDGHYGYTF. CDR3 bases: TGTGCCAGTAGACTGGACGGCCACTATGGCTACACCTTC.

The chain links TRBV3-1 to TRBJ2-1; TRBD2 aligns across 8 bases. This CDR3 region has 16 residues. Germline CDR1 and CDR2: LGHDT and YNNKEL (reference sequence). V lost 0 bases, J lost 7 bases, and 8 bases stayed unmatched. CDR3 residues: CASSQDVGRAINEQFF. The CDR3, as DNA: TGTGCCAGCAGCCAAGATGTCGGGAGGGCCATAAATGAGCAGTTCTTC.

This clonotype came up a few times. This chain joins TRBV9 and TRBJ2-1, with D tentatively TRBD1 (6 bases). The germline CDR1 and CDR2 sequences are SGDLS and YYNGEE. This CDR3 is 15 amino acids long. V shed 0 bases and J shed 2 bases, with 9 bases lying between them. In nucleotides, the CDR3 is TGTGCCAGCAGCGTAGAGAGGACAGCCTACAATGAGCAGTTCTTC. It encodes CASSVERTAYNEQFF.